This T cell receptor beta chain was obtained from a study of CD8 T cells in ankylosing spondylitis (dated by TCRdb to the late 2010s). Notes on the research overall: The study profiled T cell receptor beta repertoires in healthy donors and ankylosing spondylitis patients to find disease-linked TCR variants. In total, the full study cohort was made up of nearly 110 healthy donors and 25 ankylosing spondylitis patients. Peripheral blood was sampled, and synovial fluid was also collected from ankylosing spondylitis patients.

Overall study outcomes, separate from this receptor: Some motif variants had previously been reported in the synovial fluid and blood of reactive arthritis patients, which suggests shared mechanisms of disease initiation. The disease-linked clones had a CD8+ phenotype and were found at relatively low frequencies in peripheral blood. A TCR beta motif of 7 or 8 highly homologous amino acid variants appeared characteristic of blood from ankylosing spondylitis patients. Significant enrichment of the disease-linked clones was reported in matched synovial fluid samples from ankylosing spondylitis patients.

TCRdb shows the sequencer as Illumina HiSeq 2500. Quantitative 5'-RACE with molecular barcodes was used to prepare TCR beta libraries. The authors' pipeline ran thus. A new computational method, built on a probabilistic model of VDJ rearrangement, was used to identify disease-linked TCR variants. Clones were called with MiXCR by TCRdb after fastp trimmed the public reads at Q25, and only in-frame beta chains were retained. Identical CDR3 proteins give one entry, which carries the most common genes and DNA. It is TCRdb's table, rather than the study itself, that gives the V and J calls and clone size. The sample table contains 180,000 or so distinct CDR3 sequences; only one count was recorded for 9.5% to 13% of them. The ten largest clonotypes hold 25% to 30% of the sample. The V and J ends are trimmed by 7 bases and 5 bases, leaving 17 bases between them. Counted from cysteine to phenylalanine, this CDR3 has 14 amino acids. Kept here is only the CDR3 DNA, which spans 42 bases and is read in frame from base 1.

This clonotype occurred many times. Its antigen is still unknown. No qualities accompany the bases; no much larger clone lies one base away. The specimen sequenced was blood, either unsorted or a sorted T cell fraction (not recorded which). The chain joins TRBV12-3 or TRBV12-4 to TRBJ2-5, with the D gene not confidently named. The origin of this receptor is a male donor with ankylosing spondylitis or in good health (not recorded which). The DNA reads TGTGCCAGCAACCGCCGGACCCCCCGGGAGACCCAGTACTTC. This yields the protein CASNRRTPRETQYF.